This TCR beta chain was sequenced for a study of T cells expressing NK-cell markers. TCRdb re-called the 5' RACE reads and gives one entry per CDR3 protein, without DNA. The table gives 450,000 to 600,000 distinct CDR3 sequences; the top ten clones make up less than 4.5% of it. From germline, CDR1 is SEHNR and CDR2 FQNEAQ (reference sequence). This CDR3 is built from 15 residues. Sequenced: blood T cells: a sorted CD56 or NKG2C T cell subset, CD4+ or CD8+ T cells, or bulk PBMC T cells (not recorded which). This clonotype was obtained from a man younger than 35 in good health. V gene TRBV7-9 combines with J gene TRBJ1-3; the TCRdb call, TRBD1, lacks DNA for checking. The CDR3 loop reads CASSQGGSSGNTIYF.